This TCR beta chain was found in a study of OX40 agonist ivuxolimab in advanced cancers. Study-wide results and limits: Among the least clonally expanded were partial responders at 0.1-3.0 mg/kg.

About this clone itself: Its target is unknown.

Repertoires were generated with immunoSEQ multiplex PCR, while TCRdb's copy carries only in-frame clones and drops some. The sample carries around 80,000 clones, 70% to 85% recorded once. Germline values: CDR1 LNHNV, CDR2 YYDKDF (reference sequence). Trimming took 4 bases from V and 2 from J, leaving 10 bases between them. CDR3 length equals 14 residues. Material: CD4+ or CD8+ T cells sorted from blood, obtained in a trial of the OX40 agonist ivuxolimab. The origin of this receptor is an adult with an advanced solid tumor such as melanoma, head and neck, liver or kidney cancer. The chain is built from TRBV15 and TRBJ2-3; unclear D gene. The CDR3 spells CATSKAGSTDTQYF. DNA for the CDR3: TGTGCCACCAGCAAGGCAGGATCCACAGATACGCAGTATTTT.